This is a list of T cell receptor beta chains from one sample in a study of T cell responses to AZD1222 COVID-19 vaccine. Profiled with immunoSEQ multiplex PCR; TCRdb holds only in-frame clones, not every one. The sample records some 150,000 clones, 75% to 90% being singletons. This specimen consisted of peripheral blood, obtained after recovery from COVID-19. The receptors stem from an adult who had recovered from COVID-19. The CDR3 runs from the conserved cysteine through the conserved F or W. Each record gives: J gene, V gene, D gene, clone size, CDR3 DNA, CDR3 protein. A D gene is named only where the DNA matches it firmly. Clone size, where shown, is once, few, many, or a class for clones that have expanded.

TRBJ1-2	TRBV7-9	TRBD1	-	TGTGCCAGCAGCTCTTGGACAGGGGGCAACTATGGCTACACCTTC	CASSSWTGGNYGYTF
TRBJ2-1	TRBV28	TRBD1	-	TGTGCCAGCAGCACGACAGGGCCCTACAATGAGCAGTTCTTC	CASSTTGPYNEQFF
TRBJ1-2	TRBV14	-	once	TGTGCCAGCAGCCCATCAGGGGTCGGCTACACCTTC	CASSPSGVGYTF
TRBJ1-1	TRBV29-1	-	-	TGCAGCGTTGAGATGGGCAGAGGGAGGACTGAAGCTTTCTTT	CSVEMGRGRTEAFF
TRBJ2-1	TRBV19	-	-	TGTGCCAGTAAGGCCGTACACAATGAGCAGTTCTTC	CASKAVHNEQFF
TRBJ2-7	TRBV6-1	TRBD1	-	TGTGCCAGCAGTGAAGCGAGCTCATTCGGGACAGGACGCTCCTACGAGCAGTACTTC	CASSEASSFGTGRSYEQYF
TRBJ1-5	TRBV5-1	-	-	TGCGCCAGCCGCCCGGAATCAAATCTCAATCAGCCCCAGCATTTT	CASRPESNLNQPQHF
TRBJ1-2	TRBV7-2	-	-	TGTGCCAGCAGCTTAAGAGGGCCCTATGGCTACACCTTC	CASSLRGPYGYTF
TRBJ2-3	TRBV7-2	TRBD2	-	TGTGCCAGCAGCTTAGCGGGGCGGGAGGCCGGGGTAGATACGCAGTATTTT	CASSLAGREAGVDTQYF
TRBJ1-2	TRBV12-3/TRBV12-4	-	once	TGTGCCAGCACTCCGGACACCAACTATGGCTACACCTTC	CASTPDTNYGYTF
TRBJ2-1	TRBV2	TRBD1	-	TGTGCCAGCAGGGCCGGCCGGGACAGAGCAGACAATGAGCAGTTCTTC	CASRAGRDRADNEQFF
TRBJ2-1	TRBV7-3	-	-	TGTGCCAGCCGCCAGTCGGCCTACAATGAGCAGTTCTTC	CASRQSAYNEQFF
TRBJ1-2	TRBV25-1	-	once	TGTGCCAGCAGTGATATGGGGTATCTCACCTTC	CASSDMGYLTF
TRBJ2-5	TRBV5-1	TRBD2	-	TGCGCCAGCAGCACACTCCTAGCGGGGCAAGAGACCCAGTACTTC	CASSTLLAGQETQYF
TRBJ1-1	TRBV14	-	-	TGTGCCAGCAGCCACCTGGACCGCCTTCGTGAAGCTTTCTTT	CASSHLDRLREAFF
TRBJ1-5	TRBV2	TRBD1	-	TGTGCCAGCGGGGACAGGGATTATCAGCCCCAGCATTTT	CASGDRDYQPQHF
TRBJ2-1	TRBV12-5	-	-	TGTGCTAGTGGTTTCGGCAGGGGAGGGGATGAGCAGTTCTTC	CASGFGRGGDEQFF
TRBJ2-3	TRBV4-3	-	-	TGCGCCAGCAGCCTTGGGGATACGCAGTATTTT	CASSLGDTQYF
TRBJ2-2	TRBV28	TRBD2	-	TGTGCCAGCAGTTTATCGGCGGCGGGGGGCAGGGCCGGGGAGCTGTTTTTT	CASSLSAAGGRAGELFF
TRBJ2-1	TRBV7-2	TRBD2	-	TGTGCCAGCAGCTCTCGATGGGAGGCTAGCGGGAGACGGGATGAGCAGTTCTTC	CASSSRWEASGRRDEQFF
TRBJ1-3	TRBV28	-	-	TGTGCCAGCAGACCCATGACCGGGACGGTCTCTGGAAACACCATATATTTT	CASRPMTGTVSGNTIYF
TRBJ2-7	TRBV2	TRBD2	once	TGTGCCAGCACCAGACTAGCGGGGGGGCTAGGTCTTGGGCAGTACTTC	CASTRLAGGLGLGQYF
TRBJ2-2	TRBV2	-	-	TGTGCCAGCAGTGTCACAGGATGGAGTACCGGGGAGCTGTTTTTT	CASSVTGWSTGELFF
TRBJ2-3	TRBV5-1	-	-	TGCGCCAGCAGCTTGTCCAGCGGCACAGATACGCAGTATTTT	CASSLSSGTDTQYF
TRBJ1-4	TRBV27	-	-	TGTGCCAGCAGTTTACAGCCAAATGAAAAACTGTTTTTT	CASSLQPNEKLFF
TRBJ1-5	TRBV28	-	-	TGTGCCAGCGAAATAGGGAGGAGCAATCAGCCCCAGCATTTT	CASEIGRSNQPQHF
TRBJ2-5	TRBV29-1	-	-	TGCAGCGTTGGTCGCGGAGGAGCTCGGATGGAGACCCAGTACTTC	CSVGRGGARMETQYF
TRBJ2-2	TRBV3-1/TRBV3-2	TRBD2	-	TGTGCCAGCAGCCCACCGGGACTAGCGGGAGCCGCGGGAGTGGGGACCGGGGAGCTGTTTTTT	CASSPPGLAGAAGVGTGELFF
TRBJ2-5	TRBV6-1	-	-	TGTGCCAGCGGCAGACACCAAGAGACCCAGTACTTC	CASGRHQETQYF
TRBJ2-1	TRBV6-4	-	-	TGTGCCAGCAGTGAAACAGGACCCTACAATGAGCAGTTCTTC	CASSETGPYNEQFF
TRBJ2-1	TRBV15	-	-	TGTGCCACCAGTGAAAAGGTCTCCTACAATGAGCAGTTCTTC	CATSEKVSYNEQFF
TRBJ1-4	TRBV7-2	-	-	TGTGCCAGCAGCTTAGCAGGGCAGCCGGAAAAACTGTTTTTT	CASSLAGQPEKLFF
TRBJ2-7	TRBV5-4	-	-	TGTGCCAGCAGCTACGGGAACCCCTACGAGCAGTACTTC	CASSYGNPYEQYF
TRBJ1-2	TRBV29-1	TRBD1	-	TGCAGCGTTGAAAGACAGGGGGCTTCCTATGGCTACACCTTC	CSVERQGASYGYTF
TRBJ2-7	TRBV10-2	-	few	TGCGCCAGCAGACGGGACACTTCCTACGAGCAGTACTTC	CASRRDTSYEQYF
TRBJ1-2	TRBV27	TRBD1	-	TGTGCCACCAAAACGGACAGGGGGCCCTATGGCTACACCTTC	CATKTDRGPYGYTF
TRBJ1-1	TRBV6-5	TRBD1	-	TGTGCCAGCAGTCTACAGGGGGCGGTTGGAGAAGCTTTCTTT	CASSLQGAVGEAFF
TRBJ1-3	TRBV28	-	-	TGTGCCAGCAGTTTTTTTGCCGGAGAGAACACCATATATTTT	CASSFFAGENTIYF
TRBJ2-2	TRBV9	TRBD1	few	TGTGCCAGCAGCGTAGGTGGGGGGACAGGGGTTTCCGGGGAGCTGTTTTTT	CASSVGGGTGVSGELFF